These T cell receptor beta chains were read from a single sample in a study of T cell responses to AZD1222 COVID-19 vaccine. Sequenced by immunoSEQ multiplex PCR; TCRdb stores in-frame clones only, minus some. The data show approximately 180,000 clones, approximately 90% seen once. The sequences come from peripheral blood, collected 28 days after the second AZD1222 dose. All receptors derive from an adult who received the AZD1222 COVID-19 vaccine. CDR3s include the opening cysteine and the closing phenylalanine or tryptophan.

V,J,CDR3
TRBV20-1,TRBJ2-7,CSASAGVRDYEQYF
TRBV6-5,TRBJ2-7,CASSQGQGEQYF
TRBV5-1,TRBJ2-3,CANQREGLSTDTQYF
TRBV28,TRBJ2-7,CASSLGTGTYEQYF
TRBV29-1,TRBJ1-2,CSVVGDRGSPFYGYTF
TRBV18,TRBJ2-1,CASSPPGQGYNEQFF
TRBV19,TRBJ2-7,CASSIKGGPYEQYF
TRBV27,TRBJ2-1,CASSPGGLNEQFF
TRBV6-1,TRBJ1-5,CASSDTERYSNQPQHF
TRBV21-1,TRBJ1-4,CASHRGRGRLATNEKLFF
TRBV4-3,TRBJ2-2,CASSLGTANTGELFF
TRBV11-2,TRBJ2-5,CASSSSDRLGSAQYF
TRBV5-1,TRBJ2-1,CASSLNGLSSYNEQFF
TRBV19,TRBJ1-1,CASSTLRNTEAFF
TRBV4-3,TRBJ2-5,CASSQDRGGLQETQYF
TRBV15,TRBJ1-1,CATSRESGQTNTEAFF
TRBV9,TRBJ2-1,CASSASGQPYNEQFF
TRBV7-7,TRBJ2-5,CASSRQGAWEETQYF
TRBV7-6,TRBJ1-6,CASSPAAGSGNSPLHF
TRBV28,TRBJ2-7,CATSGGHEQYF
TRBV18,TRBJ2-7,CASSPDFLDEQYF
TRBV18,TRBJ2-3,CASSPPGKPRDTQYF
TRBV28,TRBJ2-7,CASTPQGEGSYEQYF
TRBV28,TRBJ1-5,CASSGTGLNQPQHF
TRBV7-3,TRBJ2-5,CASSSSAGGVETQYF
TRBV28,TRBJ1-2,CASSLDVRGYYGYTF
TRBV2,TRBJ1-1,CASSESGQGSTEAFF
TRBV11-2,TRBJ2-5,CASSWGQTREETQYF
TRBV6-6,TRBJ2-7,CASSYESEQYF